The present TCR beta chain was sequenced within a study of blood T cell repertoires in COVID-19. Background on the study: The United States, Italy and Spain provided the acute and convalescent COVID-19 samples. T cells, B-cell-depleted T cells, or PBMCs provided the cDNA or gDNA that served as material.

In the source study's methods: Reference gene primers were amplified, and this amplification served to estimate nucleated cell counts. Clones were sequenced by immunoSEQ multiplex PCR, and TCRdb holds only the in-frame ones, with some missing. V and J calls and clone size are as listed in that table; D and trimming were resolved from the DNA. Of under 150,000 clones in the sample, 75% to 90% were seen once. Germline V gives CDR1 SEHNR, CDR2 FQNEAQ (reference sequence). Trimming took off 4 bases at V and 5 bases at J, with 17 bases between the two ends. The CDR3 length is 15 residues. This receptor was identified in a man aged 50 or older with active or convalescent COVID-19. The chain has TRBV7-9 and TRBJ1-1; D is unclear. The sequencing input was peripheral blood. The CDR3 here is CASSSLFGVGTEAFF. Here the CDR3 DNA reads TGTGCCAGCAGCTCCCTATTCGGGGTAGGTACTGAAGCTTTCTTT.